The clone carrying this T cell receptor (beta chain) was seen a handful of times. The CDR3 length is 14 residues. V shed 3 bases and J 4 bases; nucleotides not matched to a gene: 2. The germline CDR1 and CDR2 sequences are SEHNR and FQNEAQ (reference sequence). This sample is drawn from a study of blood T cell repertoires in COVID-19. Study summary: The samples span acute and convalescent COVID-19 from the United States, Italy and Spain. Sources were T cells, B-cell-depleted T cells, or PBMCs; the material itself was cDNA or gDNA.

In the source study's methods: Reference gene primer amplification yielded estimated nucleated cell counts. The repertoire was sequenced with immunoSEQ multiplex PCR; TCRdb's copy has only in-frame clones and lacks some. The V and J calls and clone size were taken over from that table, and D and trimming were inferred from the DNA. The sample includes some 110,000 clones, approximately 90% of them seen just once. This chain links TRBV7-9 with TRBJ2-7; 11 bases match TRBD2. The receptor comes from a man in his fifties or sixties with COVID-19, enrolled during active disease. Sequenced: peripheral blood. The CDR3 region is CASSFLAGGYEQYF. CDR3 in DNA: TGTGCCAGCAGCTTCTTAGCGGGAGGGTACGAGCAGTACTTC. The full variable domain, completed using reference TRBV7-9 and TRBJ2-7, is DTGVSQNPRHKITKRGQNVTFRCDPISEHNRLYWYRQTLGQGPEFLTYFQNEAQLEKSRLLSDRFSAERPKGSFSTLEIQRTEQGDSAMYLCASSFLAGGYEQYFGPGTRLTVT.